This record covers a single T cell receptor beta chain. These data come from a study of blood T cell repertoires in COVID-19. Study-level background: Nucleic acid was either cDNA or gDNA, and it came from T cells, B-cell-depleted T cells, or PBMCs.

The V gene lost 4 bases and the J gene lost 1 base, with 13 bases spanning the gap. CDR1 is SGHTA, CDR2 FQGNSA, per germline. CDR3 length equals 15 residues. Sequencing was performed with immunoSEQ multiplex PCR; in TCRdb, only in-frame clones are kept and a portion is missing. The table records around 190,000 clones, roughly 75% of them present only once. The chain is built from TRBV7-2 and TRBJ1-1; no clear D gene. The origin of this receptor is a man between 70 and 80 years old with active or convalescent COVID-19. Material for sequencing was peripheral blood. CDR3 amino acids: CASSSLGGRNTEAFF. CDR3 nucleotides: TGTGCCAGCAGCTCCCTCGGCGGCAGGAACACTGAAGCTTTCTTT.